This section outlines one T cell receptor (beta chain) sequence together with its context. Its antigen is still unknown. No much larger clone is present one base from it, and per-base qualities are unavailable. These data belong to a study of blood T cell repertoires in COVID-19 (dated by TCRdb to 2019 to 2021). The study in broad terms: Samples covering the acute and convalescent phases of COVID-19 were provided by collaborators in the United States, Italy and Spain. The samples were drawn from two sources: the first 160 participants of the ongoing ImmuneRACE study, and 1,254 subjects contributed by 6 global collaborators. The repertoires were released in a freely available public database meant as a resource for research on the immune response to SARS-CoV-2. Nearly every sample came with metadata listing a de-identified subject ID, COVID-19 status, age in years and sex. Where available, HLA class I and class II types were obtained from metadata supplied by the sample provider rather than from assay-based typing. Subjects who had been exposed to COVID-19, were actively infected with it, or had recovered from it provided the deeply sampled blood TCRbeta repertoires that made up the dataset. The prospective study material was composed of cDNA or gDNA derived from T cells, B-cell-depleted T cells, or PBMCs.

TCRbeta CDR3 regions were amplified from genomic DNA by means of the immunoSEQ Assay, a bias-controlled multiplex PCR. The paper's data handling went like this. The number of nucleated cells in each sample was estimated by amplification of reference gene primers within the assay. To quantify the absolute abundance of each unique TCRbeta CDR3 rearrangement, sequence reads were collapsed and filtered. For each sample, productive Simpson clonality was calculated as the square root of Simpson's diversity index across productive rearrangements. TCRdb limited this immuneACCESS table to in-frame rearrangements with V and J called. A share of clones is missing; checked studies link under half to unresolved V genes, and the rest is unexplained. V, J and clone size were drawn from that table, and D and trimming were deduced from the DNA. Recorded for this sample are roughly 80,000 clones; roughly 80% of them occurred a single time. 7.5% to 10% of the sample comes from the top ten.

Collaborating institutions collected whole blood in K2EDTA tubes following their own protocols. Collaborator samples were shipped for TCRbeta analysis as frozen whole blood, isolated PBMCs, or DNA extracted from either sample type. What the authors observed across the whole study: Clinical and demographic metadata were provided uncurated, with the amount varying by source and participant.

Taken from the germline V gene (reference sequence), the CDR1 and CDR2 loops are MNHEY and SMNVEV. The CDR3 spans 14 residues, from the cysteine through the phenylalanine. The entry retains the CDR3 DNA only, 42 bases that are in frame from base 1. Trimming removed 2 bases from V and 4 bases from J, leaving 11 bases between the germline ends. Sample: peripheral blood. The origin of this receptor is a human donor in a cohort sampled during active COVID-19. In this chain, TRBV27 is recombined with TRBJ1-1; matching of 5 bases hints at TRBD1 as the D gene. The base sequence is TGTGCCAGCAGTTTAGCCGGGGGAGGCACTGAAGCTTTCTTT. Translation gives CASSLAGGGTEAFF.